This TCR beta chain was observed in a study of blood T cell repertoires in COVID-19. On the study more broadly: Sites across the United States, Italy and Spain contributed samples from acute and convalescent COVID-19.

Methods used by the authors: Using reference gene primer amplification, nucleated cell counts were estimated. Assay: immunoSEQ multiplex PCR; the TCRdb copy retains only in-frame clones and omits some. For V, J and clone size, that table is used; D and trimming come from the DNA. Among 250,000 to 300,000 clones listed, 70% to 90% were seen once. The ends lost 6 bases at V and 0 bases at J; junction bases unmatched: 17. The CDR3 extends over 18 amino acids. Germline V CDR1 and CDR2: MDHEN, SYDVKM. The chain uses TRBV28 and TRBJ2-7; TRBD1 agrees at 7 bases. Sequences were obtained from peripheral blood. The source of this sequence is a man aged 18 to 29 with active or convalescent COVID-19. CDR3 protein: CASSSTTHYRGSSYEQYF. In nucleotides, the CDR3 is TGTGCCAGCAGCTCTACCACCCACTACAGGGGAAGCTCCTACGAGCAGTACTTC.